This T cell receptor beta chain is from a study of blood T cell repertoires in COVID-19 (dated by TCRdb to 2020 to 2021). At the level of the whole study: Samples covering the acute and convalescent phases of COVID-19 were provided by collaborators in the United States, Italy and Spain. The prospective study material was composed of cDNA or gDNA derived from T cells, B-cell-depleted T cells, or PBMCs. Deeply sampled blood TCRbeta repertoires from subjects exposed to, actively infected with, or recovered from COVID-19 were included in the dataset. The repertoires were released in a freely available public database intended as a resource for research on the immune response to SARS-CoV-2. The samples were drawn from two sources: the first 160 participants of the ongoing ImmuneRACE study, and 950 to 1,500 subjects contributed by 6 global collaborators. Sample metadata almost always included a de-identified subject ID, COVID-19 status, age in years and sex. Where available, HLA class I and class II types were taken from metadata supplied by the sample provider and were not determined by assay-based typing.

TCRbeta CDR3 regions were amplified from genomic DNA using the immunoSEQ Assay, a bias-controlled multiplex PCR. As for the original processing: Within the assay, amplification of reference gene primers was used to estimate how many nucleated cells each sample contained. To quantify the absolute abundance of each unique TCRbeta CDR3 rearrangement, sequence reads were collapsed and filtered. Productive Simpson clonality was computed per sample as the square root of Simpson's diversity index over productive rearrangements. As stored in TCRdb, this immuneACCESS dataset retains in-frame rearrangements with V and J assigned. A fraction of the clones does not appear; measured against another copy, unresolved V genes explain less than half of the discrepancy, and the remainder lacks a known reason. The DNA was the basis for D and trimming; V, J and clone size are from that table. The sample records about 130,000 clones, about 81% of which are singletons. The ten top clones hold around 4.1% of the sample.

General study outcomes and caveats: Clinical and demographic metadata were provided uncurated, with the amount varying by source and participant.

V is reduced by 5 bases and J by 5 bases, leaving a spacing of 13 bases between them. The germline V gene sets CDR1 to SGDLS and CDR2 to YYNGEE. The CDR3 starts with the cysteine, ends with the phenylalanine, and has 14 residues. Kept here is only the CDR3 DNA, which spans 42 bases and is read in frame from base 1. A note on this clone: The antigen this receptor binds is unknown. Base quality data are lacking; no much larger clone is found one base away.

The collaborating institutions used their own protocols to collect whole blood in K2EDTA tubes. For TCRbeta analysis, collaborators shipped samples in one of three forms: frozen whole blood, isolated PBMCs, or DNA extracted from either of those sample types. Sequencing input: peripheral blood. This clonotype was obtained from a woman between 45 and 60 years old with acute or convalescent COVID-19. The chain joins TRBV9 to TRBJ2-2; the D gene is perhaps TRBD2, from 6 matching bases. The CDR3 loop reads CASRPTSLTGELFF. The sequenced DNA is TGTGCCAGCAGGCCGACTAGTCTAACCGGGGAGCTGTTTTTT.